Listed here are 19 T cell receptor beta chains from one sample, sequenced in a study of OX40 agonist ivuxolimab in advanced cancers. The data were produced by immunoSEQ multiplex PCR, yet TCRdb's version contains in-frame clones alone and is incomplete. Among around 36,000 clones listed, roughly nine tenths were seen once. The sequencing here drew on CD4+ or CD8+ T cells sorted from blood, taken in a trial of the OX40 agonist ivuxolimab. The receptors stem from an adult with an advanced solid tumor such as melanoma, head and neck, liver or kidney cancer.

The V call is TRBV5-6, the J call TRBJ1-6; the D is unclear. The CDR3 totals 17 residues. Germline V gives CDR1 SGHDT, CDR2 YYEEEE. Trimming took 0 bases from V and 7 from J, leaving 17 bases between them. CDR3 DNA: TGTGCCAGCAGCTTGGTCTCAAACAGAGAGCGGAATTCACCCCTCCACTTT. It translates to CASSLVSNRERNSPLHF.

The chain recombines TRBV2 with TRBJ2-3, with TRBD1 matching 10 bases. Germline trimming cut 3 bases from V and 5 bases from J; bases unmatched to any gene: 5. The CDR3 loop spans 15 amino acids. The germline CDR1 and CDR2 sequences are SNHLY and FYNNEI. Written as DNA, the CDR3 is TGTGCCAGCAGTGACCCGACAGGGGGCCTAGATACGCAGTATTTT. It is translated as CASSDPTGGLDTQYF.

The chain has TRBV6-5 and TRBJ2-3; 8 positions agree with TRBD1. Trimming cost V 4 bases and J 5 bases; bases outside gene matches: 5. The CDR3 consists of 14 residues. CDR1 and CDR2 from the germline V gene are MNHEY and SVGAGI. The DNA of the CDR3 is TGTGCCAGCAGTTTGGGGACAGGTGGAGATACGCAGTATTTT. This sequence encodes CASSLGTGGDTQYF.

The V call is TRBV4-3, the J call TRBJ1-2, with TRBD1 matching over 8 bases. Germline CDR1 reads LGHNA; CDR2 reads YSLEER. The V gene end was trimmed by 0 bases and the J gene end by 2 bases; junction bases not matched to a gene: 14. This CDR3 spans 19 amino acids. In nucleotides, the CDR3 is TGCGCCAGCAGCCAAGATTACCAATTTGGGGACAGGAAGAACTATGGCTACACCTTC. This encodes CASSQDYQFGDRKNYGYTF.

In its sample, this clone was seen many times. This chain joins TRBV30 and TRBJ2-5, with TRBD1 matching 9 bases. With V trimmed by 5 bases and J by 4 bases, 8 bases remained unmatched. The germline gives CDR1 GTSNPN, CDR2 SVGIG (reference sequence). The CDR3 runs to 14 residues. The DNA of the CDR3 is TGTGCCTGGGAAAAGGGGACAGGGCTAGAGACCCAGTACTTC. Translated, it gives CAWEKGTGLETQYF.

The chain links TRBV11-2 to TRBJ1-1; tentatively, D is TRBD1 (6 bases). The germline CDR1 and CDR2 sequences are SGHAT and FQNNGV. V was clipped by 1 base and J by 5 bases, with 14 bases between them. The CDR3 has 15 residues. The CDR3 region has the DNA TGTGCCAGCAGCTTAGCGTCCACAGGGCTGACTGAAGCTTTCTTT. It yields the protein CASSLASTGLTEAFF.

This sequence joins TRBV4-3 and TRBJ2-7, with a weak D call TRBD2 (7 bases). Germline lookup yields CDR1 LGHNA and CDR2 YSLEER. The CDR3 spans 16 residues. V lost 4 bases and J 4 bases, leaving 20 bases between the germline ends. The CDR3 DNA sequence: TGCGCCAGCAGCCTAGAAAATAGGGGGGGCCAATACGAGCAGTACTTC. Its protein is CASSLENRGGQYEQYF.

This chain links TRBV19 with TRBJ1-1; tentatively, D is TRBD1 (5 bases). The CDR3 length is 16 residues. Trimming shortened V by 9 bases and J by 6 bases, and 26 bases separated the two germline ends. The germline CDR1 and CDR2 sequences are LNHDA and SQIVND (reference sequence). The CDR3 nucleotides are TGTGCCAGCTCCTATCGAGGGGCCTCCTACCCCTCTGAAGCTTTCTTT. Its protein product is CASSYRGASYPSEAFF.

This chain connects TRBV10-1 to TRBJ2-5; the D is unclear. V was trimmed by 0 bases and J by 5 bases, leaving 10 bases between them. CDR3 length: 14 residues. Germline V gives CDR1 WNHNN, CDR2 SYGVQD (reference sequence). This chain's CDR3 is CASSESPGFETQYF. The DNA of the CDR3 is TGCGCCAGCAGTGAGTCTCCGGGTTTTGAGACCCAGTACTTC.

The CDR3, as DNA: TGTGCCTGGAGTGTACGGACAGGGGCGGTGGAGACCCAGTACTTC. Encoded protein: CAWSVRTGAVETQYF. V gene TRBV30 combines with J gene TRBJ2-5; 9 bases map to TRBD1. This CDR3 has 15 amino acids. CDR1 and CDR2 from the germline V gene are GTSNPN and SVGIG (reference sequence). The V gene end was trimmed by 0 bases and the J gene end by 5 bases; junction bases not matched to a gene: 7.

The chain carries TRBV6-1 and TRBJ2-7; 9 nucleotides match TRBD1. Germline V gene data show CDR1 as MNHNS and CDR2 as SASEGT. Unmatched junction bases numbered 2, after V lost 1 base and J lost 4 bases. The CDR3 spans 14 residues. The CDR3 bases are TGTGCCAGCAGTGAAGGACAGGGGGGATACGAGCAGTACTTC. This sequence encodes CASSEGQGGYEQYF.

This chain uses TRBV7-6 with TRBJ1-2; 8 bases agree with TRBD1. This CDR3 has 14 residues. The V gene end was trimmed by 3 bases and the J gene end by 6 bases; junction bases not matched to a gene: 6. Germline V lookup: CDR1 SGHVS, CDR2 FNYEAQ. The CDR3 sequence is CASSLSGGINGYTF. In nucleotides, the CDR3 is TGTGCCAGCAGCTTGTCAGGGGGCATAAATGGCTACACCTTC.

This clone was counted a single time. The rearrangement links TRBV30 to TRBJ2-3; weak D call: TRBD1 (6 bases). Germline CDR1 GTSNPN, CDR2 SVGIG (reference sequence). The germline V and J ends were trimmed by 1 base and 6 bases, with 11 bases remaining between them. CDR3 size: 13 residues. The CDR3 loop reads CAWSATDSDTQYF. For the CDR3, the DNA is TGTGCCTGGAGTGCCACGGACAGTGATACGCAGTATTTT.

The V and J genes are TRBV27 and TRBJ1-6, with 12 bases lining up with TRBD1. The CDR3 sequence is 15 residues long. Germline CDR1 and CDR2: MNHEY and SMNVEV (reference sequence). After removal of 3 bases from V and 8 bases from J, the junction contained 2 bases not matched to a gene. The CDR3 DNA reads TGTGCCAGCAGTTTGGGACAGGGGGCCTATTCACCCCTCCACTTT. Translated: CASSLGQGAYSPLHF.

CDR3 in amino acids: CASKGQGAWQPQHF. The DNA for the CDR3 is TGTGCCAGCAAGGGACAGGGGGCTTGGCAGCCCCAGCATTTT. The rearrangement joins TRBV2 to TRBJ1-5, with TRBD1 matching 12 bases. CDR1 is SNHLY, CDR2 FYNNEI, per germline. CDR3 length: 14 amino acids. V lost 7 bases, J lost 7 bases, and 5 bases stayed unmatched.

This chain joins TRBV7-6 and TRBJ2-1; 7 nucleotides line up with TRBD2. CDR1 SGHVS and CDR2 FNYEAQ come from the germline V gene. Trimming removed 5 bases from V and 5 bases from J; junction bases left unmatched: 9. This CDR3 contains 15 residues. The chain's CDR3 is CASSPRLAGHNEQFF. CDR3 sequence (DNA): TGTGCCAGCAGCCCGAGACTAGCAGGTCACAATGAGCAGTTCTTC.

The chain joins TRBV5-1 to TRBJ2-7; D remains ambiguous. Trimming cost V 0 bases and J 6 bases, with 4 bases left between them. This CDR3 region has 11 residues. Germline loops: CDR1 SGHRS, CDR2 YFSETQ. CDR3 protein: CASSLGGEQYF. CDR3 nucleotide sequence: TGCGCCAGCAGCTTGGGTGGCGAGCAGTACTTC.

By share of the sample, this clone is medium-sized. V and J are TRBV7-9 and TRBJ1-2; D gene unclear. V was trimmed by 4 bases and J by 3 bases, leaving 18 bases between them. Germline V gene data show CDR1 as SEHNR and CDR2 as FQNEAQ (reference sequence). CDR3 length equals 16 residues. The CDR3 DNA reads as TGTGCCAGCAGCTCCTCTTTCGACCTACGGGACTATGGCTACACCTTC. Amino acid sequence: CASSSSFDLRDYGYTF.

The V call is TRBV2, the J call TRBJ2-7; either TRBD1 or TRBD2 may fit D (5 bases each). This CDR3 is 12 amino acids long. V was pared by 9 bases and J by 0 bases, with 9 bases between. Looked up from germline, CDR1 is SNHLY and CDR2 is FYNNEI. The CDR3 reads CARGRSSYEQYF. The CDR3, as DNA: TGTGCCAGGGGACGTAGCTCCTACGAGCAGTACTTC.